Shown below are 5 T cell receptor beta chains from a single sample sequenced in a study of blood T cell repertoires in COVID-19. Assay used: immunoSEQ multiplex PCR; TCRdb lists only in-frame clones, some missing. This repertoire shows tens of thousands of clones, 88% found once; its top ten account for 4% to 5.5%. The sequenced sample was peripheral blood. These receptors all stem from a human donor in a cohort sampled during active COVID-19.

The gene calls are TRBV24-1 and TRBJ2-5, with D unresolved. In germline, CDR1 is KGHDR, CDR2 SFDVKD. The CDR3 consists of 15 residues. V was cut by 6 bases and J by 2 bases, with 15 bases left in between. CDR3 amino acids: CATSPRFGVQETQYF. CDR3 bases: TGTGCCACCAGTCCTAGGTTCGGAGTACAAGAGACCCAGTACTTC.

This clone was detected once. The gene calls are TRBV18 and TRBJ1-2; D gene ambiguous. The V and J ends lost 2 bases and 8 bases respectively, with 9 bases between them. This CDR3 comprises 12 residues. Germline loops: CDR1 KGHSH, CDR2 LQKENI. CDR3 nucleotide sequence: TGTGCCAGCTCACCAGAGGGTCGGGGCTACACCTTC. It is translated as CASSPEGRGYTF.

The chain combines TRBV5-1 with TRBJ2-2, with 7 bases lining up with TRBD1. This CDR3 spans 17 amino acids. The germline V gene has CDR1 SGHRS and CDR2 YFSETQ. Unmatched junction bases numbered 10, after V lost 4 bases and J lost 1 base. For the CDR3, the DNA is TGCGCCAGCAGCCCCATTGAGACAGGGAGGAACACCGGGGAGCTGTTTTTT. Protein sequence: CASSPIETGRNTGELFF.

The rearrangement uses TRBV4-1 and TRBJ1-4, with D tentatively TRBD1 (6 bases). V was pared by 5 bases and J by 0 bases, with 10 bases between. CDR3 length equals 15 residues. CDR1 and CDR2 (germline): MGHRA, YSYEKL. Written as DNA, the CDR3 is TGCGCCAGCAGCTCACAGGGAACAACTAATGAAAAACTGTTTTTT. Amino acids: CASSSQGTTNEKLFF.

The rearrangement links TRBV5-1 to TRBJ2-1; a possible D gene is TRBD1 (5 bases). Per the germline V gene, CDR1 is SGHRS and CDR2 is YFSETQ. The CDR3 loop spans 13 amino acids. The V end was cut by 6 bases, the J end by 8 bases, with 15 bases between. In DNA form, the CDR3 reads TGCGCCAGCAAAATGTCTCAGGGCGATGAGCAGTTCTTC. This codes for CASKMSQGDEQFF.